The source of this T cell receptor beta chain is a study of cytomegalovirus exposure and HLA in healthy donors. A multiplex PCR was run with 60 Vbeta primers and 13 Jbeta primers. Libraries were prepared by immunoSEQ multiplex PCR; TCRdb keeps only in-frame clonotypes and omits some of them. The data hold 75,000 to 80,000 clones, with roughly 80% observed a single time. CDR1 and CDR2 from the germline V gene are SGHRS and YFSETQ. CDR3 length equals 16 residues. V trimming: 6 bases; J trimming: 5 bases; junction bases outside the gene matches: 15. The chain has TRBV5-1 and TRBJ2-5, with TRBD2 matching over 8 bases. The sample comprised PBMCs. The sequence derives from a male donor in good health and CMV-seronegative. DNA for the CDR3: TGCGCCAGCACCGGGGGGGGCGGCCTCACCTCCGAGACCCAGTACTTC. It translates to CASTGGGGLTSETQYF.